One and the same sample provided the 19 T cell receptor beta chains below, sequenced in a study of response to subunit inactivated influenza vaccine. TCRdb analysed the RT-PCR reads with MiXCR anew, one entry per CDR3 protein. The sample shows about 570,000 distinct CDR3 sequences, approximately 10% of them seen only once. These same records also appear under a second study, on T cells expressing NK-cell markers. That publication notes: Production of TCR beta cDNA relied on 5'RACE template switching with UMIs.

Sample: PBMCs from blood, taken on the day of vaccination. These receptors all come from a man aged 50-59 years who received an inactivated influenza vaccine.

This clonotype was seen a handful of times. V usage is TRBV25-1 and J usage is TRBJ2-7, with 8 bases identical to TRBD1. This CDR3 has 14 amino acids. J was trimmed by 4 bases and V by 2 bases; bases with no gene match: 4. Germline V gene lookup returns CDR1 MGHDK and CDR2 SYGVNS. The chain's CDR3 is CASSEHRGRYEQYF. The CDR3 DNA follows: TGTGCCAGCAGTGAACACAGGGGGAGGTACGAGCAGTACTTC.

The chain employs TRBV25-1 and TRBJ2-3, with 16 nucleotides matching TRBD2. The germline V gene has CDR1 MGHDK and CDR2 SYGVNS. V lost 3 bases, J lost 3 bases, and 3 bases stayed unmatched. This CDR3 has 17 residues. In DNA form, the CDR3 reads TGTGCCAGCAGTGAGGGACTAGCGGGGGGGAGGACAGATACGCAGTATTTT. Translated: CASSEGLAGGRTDTQYF. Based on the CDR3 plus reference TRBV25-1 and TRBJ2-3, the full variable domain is EADIYQTPRYLVIGTGKKITLECSQTMGHDKMYWYQQDPGMELHLIHYSYGVNSTEKGDLSSESTVSRIRTEHFPLTLESARPSHTSQYLCASSEGLAGGRTDTQYFGPGTRLTVL.

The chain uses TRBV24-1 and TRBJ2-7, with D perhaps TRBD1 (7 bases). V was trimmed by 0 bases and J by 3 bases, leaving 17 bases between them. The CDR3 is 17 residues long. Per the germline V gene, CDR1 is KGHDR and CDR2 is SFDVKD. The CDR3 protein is CATSDLQRGRGDYEQYF. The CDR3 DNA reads TGTGCCACCAGTGATTTGCAAAGGGGCAGGGGGGACTACGAGCAGTACTTC.

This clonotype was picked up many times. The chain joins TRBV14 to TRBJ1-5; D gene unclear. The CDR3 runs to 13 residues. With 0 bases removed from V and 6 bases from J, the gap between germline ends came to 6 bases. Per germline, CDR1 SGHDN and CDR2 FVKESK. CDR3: CASSQDSTQPQHF. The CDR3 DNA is TGTGCCAGCAGCCAAGATTCGACTCAGCCCCAGCATTTT.

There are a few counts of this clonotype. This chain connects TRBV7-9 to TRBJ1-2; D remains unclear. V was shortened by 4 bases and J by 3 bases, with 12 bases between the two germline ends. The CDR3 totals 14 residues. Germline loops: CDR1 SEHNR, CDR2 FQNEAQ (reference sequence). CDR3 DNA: TGTGCCAGCAGCTCCAAGCCCGTATACTATGGCTACACCTTC. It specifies CASSSKPVYYGYTF. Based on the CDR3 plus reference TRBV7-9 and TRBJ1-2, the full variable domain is DTGVSQNPRHKITKRGQNVTFRCDPISEHNRLYWYRQTLGQGPEFLTYFQNEAQLEKSRLLSDRFSAERPKGSFSTLEIQRTEQGDSAMYLCASSSKPVYYGYTFGSGTRLTVV.

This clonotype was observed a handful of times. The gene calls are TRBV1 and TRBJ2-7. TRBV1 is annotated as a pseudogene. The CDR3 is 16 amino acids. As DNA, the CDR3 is TGCACCAGCAGCCATAAAGCGTCCAACTACTCCTACGAGCAGTACTTC. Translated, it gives CTSSHKASNYSYEQYF.

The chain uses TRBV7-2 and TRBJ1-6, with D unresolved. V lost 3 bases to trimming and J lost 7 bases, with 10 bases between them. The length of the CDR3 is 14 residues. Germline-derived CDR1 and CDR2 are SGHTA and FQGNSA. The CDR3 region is CASSLGSTNSPLHF. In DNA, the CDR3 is TGTGCCAGCAGCTTGGGCAGCACAAATTCACCCCTCCACTTT. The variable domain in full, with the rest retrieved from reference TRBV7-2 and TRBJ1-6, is GAGVSQSPSNKVTEKGKDVELRCDPISGHTALYWYRQSLGQGLEFLIYFQGNSAPDKSGLPSDRFSAERTGGSVSTLTIQRTQQEDSAVYLCASSLGSTNSPLHFGNGTRLTVT.

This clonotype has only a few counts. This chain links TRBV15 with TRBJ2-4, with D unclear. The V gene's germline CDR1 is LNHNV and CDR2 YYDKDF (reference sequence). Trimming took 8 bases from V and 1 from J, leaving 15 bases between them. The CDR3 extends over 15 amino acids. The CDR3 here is CATSPLALAKNIQYF. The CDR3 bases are TGTGCCACCTCCCCTTTGGCCTTGGCCAAAAACATTCAGTACTTC.

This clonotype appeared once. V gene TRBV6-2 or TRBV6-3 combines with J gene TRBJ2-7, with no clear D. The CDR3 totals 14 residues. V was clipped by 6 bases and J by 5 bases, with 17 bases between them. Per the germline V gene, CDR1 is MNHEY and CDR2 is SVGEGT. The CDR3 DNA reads TGTGCCAGCAGCGACCCCGAGCACCTCCACGAGCAGTACTTC. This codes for CASSDPEHLHEQYF.

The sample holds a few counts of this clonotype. CDR3 region: CASTRAGGPSDTQYF. CDR3 nucleotides: TGCGCCAGCACCCGAGCGGGGGGCCCATCGGATACGCAGTATTTT. The rearrangement links TRBV5-1 to TRBJ2-3, with 9 bases matching TRBD2. Per germline, CDR1 SGHRS and CDR2 YFSETQ. CDR3 length equals 15 residues. V gave up 6 bases and J gave up 6 bases; unmatched junction bases: 11.

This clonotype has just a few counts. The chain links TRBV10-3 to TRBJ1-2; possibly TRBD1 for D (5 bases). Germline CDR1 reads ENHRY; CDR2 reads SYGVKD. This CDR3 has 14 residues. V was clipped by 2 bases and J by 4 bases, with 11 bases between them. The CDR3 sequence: CAISEIQGVYGYTF. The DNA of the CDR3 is TGTGCCATCAGTGAGATCCAGGGCGTCTATGGCTACACCTTC.

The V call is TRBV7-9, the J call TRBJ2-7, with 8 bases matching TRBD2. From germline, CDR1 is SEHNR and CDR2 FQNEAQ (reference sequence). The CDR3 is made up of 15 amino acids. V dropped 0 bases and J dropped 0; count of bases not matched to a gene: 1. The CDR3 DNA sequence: TGTGCCAGCAGCTTAGCCGGGGGGGGCTCCTACGAGCAGTACTTC. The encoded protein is CASSLAGGGSYEQYF.

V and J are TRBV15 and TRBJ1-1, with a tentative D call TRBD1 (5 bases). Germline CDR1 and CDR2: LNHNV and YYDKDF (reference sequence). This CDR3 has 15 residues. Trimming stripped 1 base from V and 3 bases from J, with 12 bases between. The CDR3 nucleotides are TGTGCCACCAGCAGAGCCATAAGGGGTGACACTGAAGCTTTCTTT. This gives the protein CATSRAIRGDTEAFF.

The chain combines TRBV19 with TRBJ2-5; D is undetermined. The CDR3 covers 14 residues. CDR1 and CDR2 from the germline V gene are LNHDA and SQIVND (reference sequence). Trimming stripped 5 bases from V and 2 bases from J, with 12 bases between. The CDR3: CASSALVGQETQYF. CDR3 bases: TGTGCCAGTAGTGCCCTGGTCGGACAAGAGACCCAGTACTTC.

The CDR3 sequence is CASSPLGNREINEQYF. For the CDR3, the DNA is TGCGCCAGCAGCCCCCTCGGTAACAGGGAAATCAACGAGCAGTACTTC. The V and J genes are TRBV5-1 and TRBJ2-7; D is perhaps TRBD1 (6 bases). This CDR3 has 16 amino acids. Germline assignment: CDR1 SGHRS and CDR2 YFSETQ. Trimming cost V 4 bases and J 5 bases, with 22 bases left between them.

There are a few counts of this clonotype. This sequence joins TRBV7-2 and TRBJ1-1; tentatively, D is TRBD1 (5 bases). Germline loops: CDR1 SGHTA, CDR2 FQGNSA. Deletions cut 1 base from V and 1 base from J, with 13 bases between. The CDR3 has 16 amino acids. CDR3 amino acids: CASSLVAGLTNTEAFF. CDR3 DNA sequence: TGTGCCAGCAGCTTAGTAGCAGGGTTAACGAACACTGAAGCTTTCTTT.

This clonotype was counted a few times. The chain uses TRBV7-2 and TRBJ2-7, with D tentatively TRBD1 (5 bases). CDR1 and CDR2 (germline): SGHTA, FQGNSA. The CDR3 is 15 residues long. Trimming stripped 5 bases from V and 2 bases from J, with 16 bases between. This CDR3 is CASSRAVTEPYEQYF. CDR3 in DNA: TGTGCCAGCAGCCGGGCCGTGACAGAGCCCTACGAGCAGTACTTC.

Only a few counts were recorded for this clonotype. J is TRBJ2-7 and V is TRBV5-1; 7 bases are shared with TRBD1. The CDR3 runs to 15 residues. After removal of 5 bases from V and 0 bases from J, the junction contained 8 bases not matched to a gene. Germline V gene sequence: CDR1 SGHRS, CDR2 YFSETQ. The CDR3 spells CASRSTGQSSYEQYF. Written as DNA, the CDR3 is TGCGCCAGCAGATCGACAGGGCAAAGCTCCTACGAGCAGTACTTC.

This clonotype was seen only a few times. CDR3 amino acids: CASSRDALGTDTQYF. DNA of the CDR3: TGTGCCAGCAGCCGGGACGCCCTTGGGACAGATACGCAGTATTTT. The chain uses TRBV5-5 and TRBJ2-3, with D perhaps assigned TRBD1 or TRBD2 (5 bases each). Germline-derived CDR1 and CDR2 are SGHKS and YYEKEE (reference sequence). The CDR3 has 15 residues. Deletions cut 4 bases from V and 3 bases from J, with 15 bases between.